This TCR beta chain was sequenced in a study of CD8 T cells in ankylosing spondylitis. Ten or more counts support this clonotype. TCRdb re-analysed the 5' RACE reads in MiXCR, keeping a single row per CDR3 protein. Of 250,000 to 400,000 distinct CDR3 sequences listed, around 10% are singletons. The V end lost 8 bases, the J end lost 2 bases, and 8 bases lay between the germline ends. The CDR3 covers 12 residues. Germline CDR1 is SEHNR and CDR2 is FQNEAQ (reference sequence). This receptor was taken from a female donor with ankylosing spondylitis or in good health (not recorded which). The chain is built from TRBV7-9 and TRBJ2-3, with D hard to call. Material: blood, either unsorted or a sorted T cell fraction (not recorded which). The CDR3 region is CASARPTDTQYF. The CDR3 DNA reads as TGTGCCAGCGCCAGGCCCACAGATACGCAGTATTTT.